This passage covers 5 T cell receptor beta chains from one sample sequenced in a study of shared clonotypes between healthy human individuals. Some clones are missing from TCRdb's copy, which holds only in-frame ones; the method was immunoSEQ multiplex PCR. The repertoire has 2,500,000 or so clones, around 93% of them found once; the top ten carry 0.37%. The sequencing sample was made of naive CD4+ T cells from PBMCs. The subset: CD45RA+ positively selected. These receptors originate from a man between 18 and 35 years old in good health. Some clones in this sample may be carry-over from other donors' samples.

The count of this clone is one. The chain is built from TRBV29-1 and TRBJ2-7, with 12 bases lining up with TRBD2. Germline trimming cut 7 bases from V and 6 bases from J; bases unmatched to any gene: 13. The germline V gene has CDR1 SQVTM and CDR2 ANQGSEA. This CDR3 has 15 residues. CDR3 DNA sequence: TGCAGCGCTGGGGGGAGACTAGCGGGAGCCTTCGAGCAGTACTTC. Amino acids: CSAGGRLAGAFEQYF.

The genes are TRBV7-9 and TRBJ2-2, with 9 positions matching TRBD1. Germline values: CDR1 SEHNR, CDR2 FQNEAQ (reference sequence). Unmatched junction bases numbered 12, after V lost 5 bases and J lost 2 bases. This CDR3 has 18 amino acids. CDR3 region: CASSPPRVDRGNTGELFF. The CDR3 coding sequence is TGTGCCAGCAGCCCGCCTCGAGTGGACAGGGGAAACACCGGGGAGCTGTTTTTT.

This sequence joins TRBV7-3 and TRBJ1-2; no clear D. This CDR3 contains 14 residues. The V gene's germline CDR1 is SGHTA and CDR2 FQGTGA. The V end lost 2 bases, the J end lost 5 bases, and 12 bases lay between the germline ends. The CDR3 DNA reads TGTGCCAGCAGCTTATCTGGCGGAGAGTATGGCTACACCTTC. It translates to CASSLSGGEYGYTF.

The chain carries TRBV9 and TRBJ1-1; D remains unclear. CDR3 length equals 15 residues. Germline V gene data show CDR1 as SGDLS and CDR2 as YYNGEE. The V and J ends lost 4 bases and 0 bases respectively, with 13 bases between them. CDR3 sequence reads: CASSFNVVMNTEAFF. The CDR3 DNA reads TGTGCCAGCAGCTTTAACGTGGTGATGAACACTGAAGCTTTCTTT. The full variable domain, completed using reference TRBV9 and TRBJ1-1, is DSGVTQTPKHLITATGQRVTLRCSPRSGDLSVYWYQQSLDQGLQFLIQYYNGEERAKGNILERFSAQQFPDLHSELNLSSLELGDSALYFCASSFNVVMNTEAFFGQGTRLTVV.

The V call is TRBV18, the J call TRBJ2-7; D assignment may be TRBD1 or TRBD2 (5 bases each). Germline V CDR1 and CDR2: KGHSH, LQKENI. V shed 3 bases and J shed 2 bases, with 11 bases lying between them. The CDR3 loop spans 14 amino acids. DNA for the CDR3: TGTGCCAGCTCACCGGGACGGATGCCCTACGAGCAGTACTTC. This encodes CASSPGRMPYEQYF. Full variable domain (rest looked up from reference TRBV18 and TRBJ2-7): NAGVMQNPRHLVRRRGQEARLRCSPMKGHSHVYWYRQLPEEGLKFMVYLQKENIIDESGMPKERFSAEFPKEGPSILRIQQVVRGDSAAYFCASSPGRMPYEQYFGPGTRLTVT.